This TCR beta chain was obtained from a study of blood T cell repertoires in COVID-19. Living in 24 US areas, the participants were between roughly 18 and 90 years of age. Clinical history as reported by participants underpinned cohort assignment. Recovered status applied to Cohort 3 donors who had two consecutive negative PCRs. It also applied to those with clearance or with symptom resolution. The CDR3 has 15 residues. Germline values: CDR1 LGHNA, CDR2 YSLEER. The junction had 8 bases not matched to a gene; V was cut back by 1 base and J by 9 bases. Original data processing: Estimated nucleated cell counts came from reference gene primer amplification. The method was immunoSEQ multiplex PCR; TCRdb's version includes in-frame clones alone and lacks a portion of them. The V and J calls and clone size were taken over from that table, and D and trimming were inferred from the DNA. The table has 400,000 to 500,000 clones, roughly 90% seen once.

This receptor was taken from a woman in her thirties or forties who had recovered from COVID-19. Sample: PBMCs or T cells enriched from blood (not recorded which). The chain links TRBV4-3 to TRBJ2-1; 8 bases match TRBD2. This chain's CDR3 is CASSQVVSGAGEQFF. CDR3 nucleotide sequence: TGCGCCAGCAGCCAAGTGGTTAGCGGGGCCGGTGAGCAGTTCTTC.